These 22 T cell receptor beta chains came from one sample sequenced in a study of blood T cell repertoires in COVID-19. Assay: immunoSEQ multiplex PCR; the TCRdb copy retains only in-frame clones and omits some. The sample gives some 100,000 clones, almost 90% of which show up once; 8.1% is in the top ten. The sequenced sample consisted of peripheral blood. These receptors came from an older woman with acute or convalescent COVID-19.

This chain joins TRBV19 and TRBJ2-1; 7 nucleotides match TRBD1. Trimming removed 7 bases from V and 2 bases from J; junction bases left unmatched: 5. The CDR3 spans 14 residues. Germline CDR1 reads LNHDA; CDR2 reads SQIVND (reference sequence). DNA of the CDR3: TGTGCCAGTACTAGAGGGACAGCCTACAATGAGCAGTTCTTC. Translating gives CASTRGTAYNEQFF.

The chain combines TRBV5-4 with TRBJ1-4, with D possibly TRBD1 on 6 matching bases. Trimming took 0 bases from V and 5 from J, leaving 11 bases between them. The CDR3 has 15 amino acids. Germline V lookup: CDR1 SGHNT, CDR2 YYREEE (reference sequence). CDR3 protein: CASSLGGQRNEKLFF. DNA for the CDR3: TGTGCCAGCAGCTTGGGTGGACAGAGAAATGAAAAACTGTTTTTT.

CDR3 amino acids: CASSTSQGAYEQYF. The CDR3 DNA reads as TGTGCCAGCAGCACCTCACAGGGGGCCTACGAGCAGTACTTC. The V call is TRBV3-1 (or the pseudogene TRBV3-2), the J call TRBJ2-7; 8 bases are shared with TRBD1. Germline trimming cut 5 bases from V and 2 bases from J; bases unmatched to any gene: 5. Germline lookup yields CDR1 LGHDT and CDR2 YNNKEL (reference sequence). This CDR3 is 14 amino acids long.

The chain couples TRBV19 to TRBJ1-2; 9 nucleotides match TRBD1. The germline gives CDR1 LNHDA, CDR2 SQIVND (reference sequence). This CDR3 spans 13 amino acids. Unmatched junction bases numbered 4, after V lost 6 bases and J lost 5 bases. The CDR3 loop reads CASSIQGAYGYTF. For the CDR3, the DNA is TGTGCCAGTAGCATACAGGGGGCGTATGGCTACACCTTC.

The J gene is TRBJ1-2, the V gene TRBV9, with D perhaps matching TRBD1 (6 bases). In germline, CDR1 is SGDLS, CDR2 YYNGEE. This CDR3 region has 15 residues. Trimming removed 3 bases from V and 5 bases from J, with 17 bases in between. CDR3 sequence (DNA): TGTGCCAGCAGCGCTCTTAAGCTGGACAGTTATGGCTACACCTTC. As protein: CASSALKLDSYGYTF.

The CDR3 nucleotides read TGTGCCAGCAGTCGGGCCCCGACTAGCGGCTACACCTTC. It yields the protein CASSRAPTSGYTF. The chain combines TRBV27 with TRBJ1-2; the D is unclear. The CDR3 spans 13 residues. The V gene lost 5 bases and the J gene lost 8 bases, with 15 bases spanning the gap. Germline V CDR1 and CDR2: MNHEY, SMNVEV (reference sequence).

The V and J genes are TRBV6-2 or TRBV6-3 and TRBJ2-7, with TRBD2 identical over 8 bases. The CDR3 length is 14 residues. With V trimmed by 5 bases and J by 1 base, 4 bases remained unmatched. Germline CDR1 and CDR2: MNHEY and SVGEGT. CDR3 region: CASSRSGGSYEQYF. The CDR3 nucleotides are TGTGCCAGCAGTCGGAGCGGGGGTTCCTACGAGCAGTACTTC.

The chain employs TRBV6-1 and TRBJ2-2; D is ambiguous. The CDR3 is made up of 12 amino acids. V lost 7 bases to trimming and J lost 2 bases, with 5 bases between them. CDR1 and CDR2 from the germline V gene are MNHNS and SASEGT. CDR3: CASTLNTGELFF. In DNA, the CDR3 is TGTGCCAGCACCCTAAACACCGGGGAGCTGTTTTTT.

The count of this clone is one. The chain links TRBV2 to TRBJ1-3; weak D call: TRBD1 (5 bases). With 7 bases removed from V and 2 bases from J, the gap between germline ends came to 9 bases. Germline CDR1 and CDR2: SNHLY and FYNNEI. The CDR3 runs to 13 residues. CDR3: CASKGVTGNTIYF. The CDR3 DNA reads TGTGCCAGCAAAGGGGTGACTGGAAACACCATATATTTT.

The chain joins TRBV18 to TRBJ2-7, with 11 bases lining up with TRBD2. Germline lookup yields CDR1 KGHSH and CDR2 LQKENI. The CDR3 totals 18 residues. V trimming: 0 bases; J trimming: 0 bases; junction bases outside the gene matches: 7. In nucleotides, the CDR3 is TGTGCCAGCTCACCACCTGGGCTAGCGGGGGGAACCTCCTACGAGCAGTACTTC. This translates into CASSPPGLAGGTSYEQYF.

The gene calls are TRBV7-3 and TRBJ2-1; perhaps TRBD2 as D (6 bases). V was shortened by 1 base and J by 2 bases, with 9 bases between the two germline ends. This CDR3 spans 15 amino acids. In germline, CDR1 is SGHTA, CDR2 FQGTGA. CDR3 sequence: CASSLIGTPYNEQFF. The CDR3 coding sequence is TGTGCCAGCAGCTTAATTGGGACTCCCTACAATGAGCAGTTCTTC.

A few counts support this clone. The rearrangement links TRBV27 to TRBJ1-2; 7 bases match TRBD1. V was pared by 5 bases and J by 8 bases, with 5 bases of the junction left unmatched. The CDR3 is made up of 12 amino acids. CDR1 and CDR2 (germline): MNHEY, SMNVEV (reference sequence). CDR3 protein: CASSPDRSGYTF. The CDR3 DNA reads TGTGCCAGCAGTCCGGACAGGTCGGGCTACACCTTC.

This rearrangement joins TRBV28 to TRBJ2-7; TRBD2 agrees at 8 bases. The CDR3 extends over 15 amino acids. From germline, CDR1 is MDHEN and CDR2 SYDVKM. The J segment lost 5 bases and the V segment lost 5 bases, leaving 11 bases of the junction unmatched. The CDR3, as DNA: TGTGCCAGCAGTACCGTCCGGACTAGCATCGACGAGCAGTACTTC. It specifies CASSTVRTSIDEQYF.

The chain combines TRBV5-1 with TRBJ2-1; 11 bases match TRBD2. Unmatched junction bases numbered 16, after V lost 4 bases and J lost 4 bases. This CDR3 contains 19 residues. The V gene's germline CDR1 is SGHRS and CDR2 YFSETQ. The CDR3 is CASSPGSGLAGGSYNEQFF. DNA of the CDR3: TGCGCCAGCAGCCCTGGATCTGGGCTAGCGGGAGGTTCATACAATGAGCAGTTCTTC. Full variable domain (missing parts from reference TRBV5-1 and TRBJ2-1): KAGVTQTPRYLIKTRGQQVTLSCSPISGHRSVSWYQQTPGQGLQFLFEYFSETQRNKGNFPGRFSGRQFSNSRSEMNVSTLELGDSALYLCASSPGSGLAGGSYNEQFFGPGTRLTVL.

This chain uses TRBV7-9 with TRBJ2-7, with D possibly matching TRBD1 (6 bases). This CDR3 is 15 amino acids long. Trimming removed 4 bases at V and 0 bases at J, with 13 bases between. Germline V gene lookup returns CDR1 SEHNR and CDR2 FQNEAQ (reference sequence). The CDR3 sequence is CASSSSRDTSYEQYF. In nucleotides, the CDR3 is TGTGCCAGCAGCTCATCCCGGGACACCTCCTACGAGCAGTACTTC.

The chain links TRBV28 to TRBJ2-4; 12 bases are shared with TRBD2. Germline CDR1 reads MDHEN; CDR2 reads SYDVKM. The CDR3 runs to 18 residues. With V trimmed by 3 bases and J by 6 bases, 12 bases remained unmatched. The CDR3 DNA sequence: TGTGCCAGCAGTTTGACTAGCGGGAGCCCCGCGCGGGGAAACATTCAGTACTTC. Translated: CASSLTSGSPARGNIQYF.

This clone was seen more than once but under ten times. The CDR3 protein is CASRTGSSTEAFF. The CDR3 coding sequence is TGCGCCAGCAGGACAGGGTCGAGCACTGAAGCTTTCTTT. The chain employs TRBV5-1 and TRBJ1-1, with 7 bases identical to TRBD1. The germline gives CDR1 SGHRS, CDR2 YFSETQ. J lost 4 bases, V lost 5 bases, and 5 bases had no gene match. The CDR3 has 13 amino acids.

V usage is TRBV3-1 (or the pseudogene TRBV3-2) and J usage is TRBJ1-6; D is uncertain. The V and J ends lost 2 bases and 7 bases respectively, with 3 bases between them. This CDR3 comprises 12 residues. The V gene's germline CDR1 is LGHDT and CDR2 YNNKEL (reference sequence). The CDR3 sequence: CASSQLNSPLHF. Here the CDR3 DNA reads TGTGCCAGCAGCCAACTGAATTCACCCCTCCACTTT.

The chain couples TRBV5-4 to TRBJ2-5, with 9 positions matching TRBD2. V lost 2 bases and J lost 5; bases outside the gene matches: 10. The CDR3 runs to 16 residues. Germline V gives CDR1 SGHNT, CDR2 YYREEE (reference sequence). As DNA, the CDR3 is TGTGCCAGCAGCTTTTCGCTAGCGGGATCTGCGGAGACCCAGTACTTC. Amino acids: CASSFSLAGSAETQYF.

The chain joins TRBV19 to TRBJ2-7; 7 positions match TRBD1. The CDR3 has 15 amino acids. The V gene's germline CDR1 is LNHDA and CDR2 SQIVND (reference sequence). Losses at the gene ends were 3 bases for V and 6 bases for J; bases not matched to a gene: 11. The CDR3 here is CASSIYQGAGGEQYF. The CDR3 region has the DNA TGTGCCAGTAGTATTTACCAGGGCGCAGGGGGCGAGCAGTACTTC.

Turning to this clone: This sample includes further DNA sequences coding for the same CDR3. The CDR3 spells CASSLYNEQFF. The CDR3 coding sequence is TGTGCCAGCAGTCTATACAATGAGCAGTTCTTC. The rearrangement uses TRBV12-3 or TRBV12-4 and TRBJ2-1, with unresolved D. The CDR3 spans 11 residues. The V end lost 5 bases, the J end lost 4 bases, and 3 bases lay between the germline ends.

This clone is a singleton in its sample. The chain recombines TRBV19 with TRBJ2-7; D is perhaps TRBD1 (6 bases). The CDR3 extends over 15 amino acids. Per germline, CDR1 LNHDA and CDR2 SQIVND (reference sequence). Trimming took off 5 bases at V and 3 bases at J, with 17 bases between the two ends. CDR3 sequence: CASSAKPGHYYEQYF. The CDR3 DNA reads TGTGCCAGTAGTGCTAAACCGGGACACTACTACGAGCAGTACTTC.